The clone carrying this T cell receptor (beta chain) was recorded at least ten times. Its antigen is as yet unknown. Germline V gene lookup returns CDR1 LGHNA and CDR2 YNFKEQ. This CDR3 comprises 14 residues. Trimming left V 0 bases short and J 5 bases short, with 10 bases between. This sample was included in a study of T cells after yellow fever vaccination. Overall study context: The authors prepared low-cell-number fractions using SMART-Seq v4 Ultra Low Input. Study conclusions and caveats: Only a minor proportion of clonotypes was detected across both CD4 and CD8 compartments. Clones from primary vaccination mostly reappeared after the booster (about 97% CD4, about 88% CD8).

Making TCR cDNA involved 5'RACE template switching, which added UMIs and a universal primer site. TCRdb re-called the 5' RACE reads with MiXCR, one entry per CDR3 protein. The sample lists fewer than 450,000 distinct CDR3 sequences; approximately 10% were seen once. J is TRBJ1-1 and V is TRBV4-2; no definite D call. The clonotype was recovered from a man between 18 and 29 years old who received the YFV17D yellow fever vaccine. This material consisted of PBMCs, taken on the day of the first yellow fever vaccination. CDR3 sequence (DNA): TGTGCCAGCAGCCAAGATCGGGTTTGGACTGAAGCTTTCTTT. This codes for CASSQDRVWTEAFF.